The clone carrying this TCR beta chain appeared a few times. Construction of the TCRbeta library involved unique molecular identifiers. TCRdb itself ran the PCR reads through MiXCR, one entry per CDR3 protein. Among roughly 570,000 distinct CDR3 sequences listed, around 27% were seen once. This sample is drawn from a study of T-cell reconstitution after alpha-beta-depleted transplantation in children. The germline gives CDR1 SGHDT, CDR2 YYEEEE. The CDR3 contains 13 residues. V was trimmed by 3 bases and J by 5 bases, leaving 11 bases between them. Sequenced material: PBMCs, taken before TCRalphabeta/CD19-depleted stem cell transplant. V usage is TRBV5-6 and J usage is TRBJ2-5; D might be TRBD2 (5 bases). This TCR was recovered from a boy under three years old with Wiskott-Aldrich syndrome, due to receive a stem cell transplant. In DNA, the CDR3 is TGTGCCAGCAGCTCTGGGGAGTGGGAGACCCAGTACTTC. It is translated as CASSSGEWETQYF.